This T cell receptor beta chain was observed in a study of somatic mutations in cytotoxic T cells in rheumatoid arthritis. Study results and limitations: Neither rheumatoid arthritis patients nor age-matched healthy controls had significantly different CD8+ T-cell clonality from the other group. Among patients with rheumatoid arthritis, but not healthy controls, CD8+ clonality increased with age.

Trimming removed 2 bases from V and 4 bases from J, with 15 bases in between. The length of the CDR3 is 15 residues. Germline CDR1 and CDR2: SGHTS and YDEGEE. In the case of this clone: Its target is not known.

The assay was immunoSEQ multiplex PCR, and TCRdb's table has in-frame clones only and misses some. The sample contains some 9,800 clones, about four fifths of which appear only once. Buffy coats from blood donors, median age 56 years (range about 20-75), around 60% female, served as healthy controls. The study pulled out CD4+ and CD8+ cells with positive magnetic bead selection and then checked their purity by flow cytometry. V is TRBV5-8 and J is TRBJ2-5, with D perhaps TRBD2 (5 bases). This receptor was obtained from a woman aged 45-65 years in good health. Material for sequencing was CD8+ T cells sorted from blood. CDR3 protein: CASSLLGNGGETQYF. CDR3 DNA: TGTGCCAGCAGCTTATTAGGCAACGGAGGAGAGACCCAGTACTTC.